The 25 T cell receptor beta chains below were found in one sample sequenced in a study of CD8+CD57+ T cells in acquired aplastic anemia. The TCR beta profiling, which covered VDJ combination and CDR3 sequence, was carried out using genomic DNA as the template. TCRdb passed the reads through MiXCR, listing each CDR3 protein once. Of around 400,000 distinct CDR3 sequences listed, about 70% are singletons. The specimen was sorted CD4+, CD8+, or CD8+CD57+ T cells (not recorded which) from PBMCs. The receptors were sampled from a human donor in good health, serving as a control.

This clonotype has at least ten counts. This rearrangement joins TRBV15 to TRBJ2-7; 7 nucleotides align to TRBD2. CDR1 is LNHNV and CDR2 is YYDKDF in the germline V gene (reference sequence). J gave up 3 bases and V 0 bases, and 5 bases lay outside the gene matches. This CDR3 has 15 amino acids. In DNA, the CDR3 is TGTGCCACCAGCAGAGATCCGCGGGGGAACTACGAGCAGTACTTC. Translated, it gives CATSRDPRGNYEQYF. The full variable domain, completed using reference TRBV15 and TRBJ2-7, is DAMVIQNPRYQVTQFGKPVTLSCSQTLNHNVMYWYQQKSSQAPKLLFHYYDKDFNNEADTPDNFQSRRPNTSFCFLDIRSPGLGDTAMYLCATSRDPRGNYEQYFGPGTRLTVT.

This sequence joins TRBV29-1 and TRBJ1-2; D is perhaps TRBD1 (6 bases). The V and J ends lost 5 bases and 0 bases respectively, with 16 bases between them. This CDR3 spans 15 amino acids. Germline lookup yields CDR1 SQVTM and CDR2 ANQGSEA. The CDR3 nucleotides read TGCAGCGTTCGCCTCGTAGGGGGTGCTAACTATGGCTACACCTTC. Its protein product is CSVRLVGGANYGYTF.

Ten or more counts support this clonotype. The chain couples TRBV12-3 or TRBV12-4 to TRBJ2-1, with 12 bases lining up with TRBD2. J was trimmed by 9 bases and V by 6 bases; bases with no gene match: 12. The CDR3 consists of 16 residues. The CDR3 reads CASSRWTSGVQLEQFF. Written as DNA, the CDR3 is TGTGCCAGCAGCCGATGGACTAGCGGGGTCCAACTTGAGCAGTTCTTC.

Notes on this clonotype: The missing conserved phenylalanine or tryptophan at the end of this CDR3 makes a read error likely. The DNA is left out, because the CDR3 cannot be placed on it with certainty; the CDR3 is given as TCRdb lists it. This rearrangement joins TRBV15 to TRBJ1-3; TRBD1 was called by the table and not checked on the DNA. The germline gives CDR1 LNHNV, CDR2 YYDKDF (reference sequence). The CDR3 spans 15 residues, counting both ends. The CDR3 loop is CATSRDRGEEPGVYS.

In regard to this clonotype: An end of the junction differs from the germline gene, which may be a read error. The chain employs TRBV7-2 and TRBJ1-4; D remains ambiguous. The CDR3 loop spans 14 amino acids. CDR1 is SGHTA, CDR2 FQGNSA, per germline. CDR3 region: CASSYVNEQLFGPF. CDR3 bases: TGTGCCAGCAGCTACGTCAATGAGCAGTTATTCGGGCCATTT.

This clonotype was seen a few times. A much larger clonotype is one base distant, so this may be a read error. The gene calls are TRBV7-9 and TRBJ2-5; no reliable D call. Germline loops: CDR1 SEHNR, CDR2 FQNEAQ (reference sequence). The V and J ends lost 4 bases and 1 base respectively, with 4 bases between them. The CDR3 has 12 residues. The CDR3 spells CASSSIQETQYF. The CDR3 DNA is TGTGCCAGCAGCTCCATCCAAGAGACCCAGTACTTC.

This clonotype came up many times. This chain links TRBV3-1 with TRBJ2-5; 7 bases agree with TRBD2. Germline V gives CDR1 LGHDT, CDR2 YNNKEL (reference sequence). V shed 8 bases and J 5 bases; nucleotides not matched to a gene: 11. The CDR3 is made up of 14 amino acids. The CDR3: CASAGDPDMETQYF. The CDR3 bases are TGTGCCAGCGCGGGGGACCCTGATATGGAGACCCAGTACTTC.

This chain links TRBV15 with TRBJ2-7; tentative D call: TRBD1 (6 bases). The CDR3 runs 14 residues. Germline assignment: CDR1 LNHNV and CDR2 YYDKDF (reference sequence). V was shortened by 0 bases and J by 5 bases, with 11 bases between the two germline ends. CDR3 sequence reads: CATSRDRDNDEQYF. CDR3 coding DNA: TGTGCCACCAGCAGAGACAGGGACAATGACGAGCAGTACTTC.

To note about this clonotype: Without the conserved terminal phenylalanine or tryptophan, this CDR3 likely stems from a read error. It is unclear where the CDR3 begins or ends on the DNA, so no DNA is shown, and the CDR3 is as TCRdb lists it. The V and J genes are TRBV7-6 and TRBJ1-1; the table's D call, TRBD1, was not checked against the DNA. The CDR3 sequence runs 13 residues, both termini included. Germline V gene data show CDR1 as SGHVS and CDR2 as FNYEAQ. CDR3 sequence: CASSPGYQGDTIY.

This clonotype was observed at least ten times. This sequence joins TRBV30 and TRBJ2-7, with D tentatively TRBD2 (5 bases). The CDR3 has 12 amino acids. Per the germline V gene, CDR1 is GTSNPN and CDR2 is SVGIG (reference sequence). Trimming removed 2 bases from V and 0 bases from J, with 5 bases in between. The CDR3 reads CAWSTSSYEQYF. The CDR3 DNA follows: TGTGCCTGGAGTACTAGCTCCTACGAGCAGTACTTC.

Comments on this clonotype: The missing conserved phenylalanine or tryptophan at the end of this CDR3 makes a read error likely. Because the CDR3's place on the DNA is in doubt, the DNA is left out and the CDR3 is given as listed by TCRdb. This chain joins TRBV7-9 and TRBJ2-7; TRBD1 was called by the table and not checked on the DNA. Germline CDR1 reads SEHNR; CDR2 reads FQNEAQ (reference sequence). The CDR3 has 13 amino acids, counting both end residues. The chain's CDR3 is CASSLCGGKTGEL.

As DNA, the CDR3 is TGTGCCAGCAGCTGGACAGGGGAGAATACGCAGTATTTT. Translation: CASSWTGENTQYF. The V call is TRBV11-2, the J call TRBJ2-3, with 9 bases fitting TRBD1. With V trimmed by 4 bases and J by 7 bases, 3 bases remained unmatched. Germline V gene sequence: CDR1 SGHAT, CDR2 FQNNGV. The CDR3 spans 13 residues.

This clonotype was counted many times. The chain uses TRBV6-5 and TRBJ1-1; weak D call: TRBD1 (5 bases). Germline V gene data show CDR1 as MNHEY and CDR2 as SVGAGI. This CDR3 has 14 amino acids. Trimming took off 2 bases at V and 1 base at J, with 8 bases between the two ends. CDR3 nucleotide sequence: TGTGCCAGCAGTTACCAGACAGAGAACACTGAAGCTTTCTTT. As protein: CASSYQTENTEAFF.

Regarding this clonotype: One end of the junction does not line up with germline, which may come from a read error. This sequence joins TRBV7-9 and TRBJ2-5; no reliable D call. Germline V gene lookup returns CDR1 SEHNR and CDR2 FQNEAQ (reference sequence). This CDR3 spans 14 amino acids. The DNA of the CDR3 is TGTGCCAGCAGCGTGGATGGGTATAGCAATCAGCCCCAGTTC. This translates into CASSVDGYSNQPQF.

This clonotype came up many times. The chain employs TRBV7-9 and TRBJ1-5; the D is unclear. Germline CDR1 reads SEHNR; CDR2 reads FQNEAQ (reference sequence). V was pared by 4 bases and J by 4 bases, with 8 bases between. The CDR3 runs to 13 residues. In DNA form, the CDR3 reads TGTGCCAGCAGCTCAGACGAGAATCAGCCCCAGCATTTT. This codes for CASSSDENQPQHF.

About this clonotype: Being one base from a much bigger clone, this may be a read error. V and J are TRBV5-1 and TRBJ2-2, with 8 nucleotides matching TRBD2. The CDR3 consists of 16 residues. CDR1 is SGHRS and CDR2 is YFSETQ in the germline V gene. This chain's CDR3 is CANSLASGGNTGELFF. CDR3 bases: TGCGCCAACAGCTTGGCCAGCGGGGGGAACACCGGGGAGCTGTTTTTT.

Worth noting for this clonotype: Since the CDR3 does not end with the conserved phenylalanine or tryptophan, this likely comes from a read error. It is unclear where the CDR3 begins or ends on the DNA, so no DNA is shown, and the CDR3 is as TCRdb lists it. The chain has TRBV7-3 and TRBJ1-1. Per the germline V gene, CDR1 is SGHTA and CDR2 is FQGTGA. With termini counted, the CDR3 has 13 amino acids. CDR3 loop: CASGLADGSGEQY.

The sample holds many counts of this clonotype. The chain joins TRBV6-5 to TRBJ1-2; possible D gene TRBD1, 5 bases. The CDR3 is 14 amino acids. The V end was cut by 6 bases, the J end by 7 bases, with 18 bases between. Germline lookup yields CDR1 MNHEY and CDR2 SVGAGI. The CDR3 nucleotides are TGTGCCAGCAGGATCGGGACCCAAGCTGGTGGCTACACCTTC. Protein product: CASRIGTQAGGYTF.

V is TRBV7-8 and J is TRBJ1-2; perhaps TRBD1 as D (6 bases). Germline lookup yields CDR1 SGHVS and CDR2 FQNEAQ. V was pared by 6 bases and J by 14 bases, with 28 bases between. The CDR3 contains 15 residues. CDR3 nucleotides: TGTGCCAGCAGTAAACACCGACAGGCGGCGGGAATGGCTACCTTC. Translated: CASSKHRQAAGMATF.

This clonotype appeared many times. V and J are TRBV6-6 and TRBJ1-1; no reliable D call. Trimming stripped 3 bases from V and 3 bases from J, with 8 bases between. Germline V gene data show CDR1 as MNHNY and CDR2 as SVGAGI (reference sequence). The CDR3 spans 13 residues. Here the CDR3 reads CASSYDSYTEAFF. DNA of the CDR3: TGTGCCAGCAGTTATGACTCTTACACTGAAGCTTTCTTT.

A single count supports this clonotype. The chain couples TRBV12-3 or TRBV12-4 to TRBJ2-1; D not certain. Trimming left V 4 bases short and J 5 bases short, with 9 bases between. This CDR3 is 13 amino acids long. The CDR3 DNA follows: TGTGCCAGCAGTTCCTCGGAGAACAATGAGCAGTTCTTC. Its protein is CASSSSENNEQFF.

The chain links TRBV5-1 to TRBJ1-1, with a tentative D call TRBD1 (6 bases). Per germline, CDR1 SGHRS and CDR2 YFSETQ. The CDR3 length is 16 residues. Trimming removed 4 bases from V and 1 base from J, with 17 bases in between. The CDR3, as DNA: TGCGCCAGCAGCCAGGCAGGGGAGCGATGGAACACTGAAGCTTTCTTT. This codes for CASSQAGERWNTEAFF.

This clonotype was counted between two and nine times. This CDR3 fails to terminate in the conserved phenylalanine or tryptophan, so it likely reflects a read error. The DNA is omitted, as the CDR3 cannot be located on it reliably, and the CDR3 follows TCRdb's listing. The rearrangement links TRBV9 to TRBJ2-7; the listed D gene, TRBD1, was not tested against the DNA. CDR1 is SGDLS, CDR2 YYNGEE, per germline. The CDR3 length is 13 residues, termini included. The CDR3 protein is CASSVDLGGNGYI.

This clonotype was detected only once. This sequence may be a read error, since a much larger clone differs from it by one base. For the CDR3, the DNA is TGTGCCAGCAGCTACGGTTATAGCAATCAGTCCCAGCATTTT. It codes for CASSYGYSNQSQHF. The chain joins TRBV6-2 or TRBV6-3 to TRBJ1-5; D not certain. Germline CDR1 reads MNHEY; CDR2 reads SVGEGT. The CDR3 is 14 residues long.

This clonotype was picked up many times. The CDR3 region is CASSSTSGGDTDTQYF. CDR3 bases: TGTGCCAGCAGTTCTACTAGCGGGGGAGACACAGATACGCAGTATTTT. The chain links TRBV2 to TRBJ2-3, with 11 bases fitting TRBD2. The CDR3 has 16 amino acids. The germline gives CDR1 SNHLY, CDR2 FYNNEI. The ends lost 5 bases at V and 2 bases at J; junction bases unmatched: 6. Together with reference TRBV2 and TRBJ2-3, the CDR3 gives the full variable domain: EPEVTQTPSHQVTQMGQEVILRCVPISNHLYFYWYRQILGQKVEFLVSFYNNEISEKSEIFDDQFSVERPDGSNFTLKIRSTKLEDSAMYFCASSSTSGGDTDTQYFGPGTRLTVL.